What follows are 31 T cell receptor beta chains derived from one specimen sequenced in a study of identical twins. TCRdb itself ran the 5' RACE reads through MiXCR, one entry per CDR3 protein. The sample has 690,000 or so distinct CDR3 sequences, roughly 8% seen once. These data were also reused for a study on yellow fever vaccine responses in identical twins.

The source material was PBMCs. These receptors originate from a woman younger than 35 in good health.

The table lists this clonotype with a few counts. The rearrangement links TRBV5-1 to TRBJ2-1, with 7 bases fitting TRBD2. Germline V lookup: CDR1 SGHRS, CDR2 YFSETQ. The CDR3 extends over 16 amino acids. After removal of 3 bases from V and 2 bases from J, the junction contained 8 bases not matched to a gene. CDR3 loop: CASSSTPGGTYNEQFF. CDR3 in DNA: TGCGCCAGCAGCTCCACCCCCGGGGGGACCTACAATGAGCAGTTCTTC.

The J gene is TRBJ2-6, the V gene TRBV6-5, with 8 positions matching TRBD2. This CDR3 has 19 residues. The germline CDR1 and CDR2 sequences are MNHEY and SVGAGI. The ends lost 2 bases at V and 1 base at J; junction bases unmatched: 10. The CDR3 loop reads CASSYTLGGGASGANVLTF. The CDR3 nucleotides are TGTGCCAGCAGTTACACCCTCGGGGGGGGCGCGTCTGGGGCCAACGTCCTGACTTTC.

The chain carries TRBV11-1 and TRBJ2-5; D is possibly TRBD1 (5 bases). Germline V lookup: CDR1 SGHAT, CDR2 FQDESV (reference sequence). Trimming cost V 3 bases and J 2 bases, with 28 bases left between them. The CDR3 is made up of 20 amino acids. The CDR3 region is CASSFSLAYGAEELQETQYF. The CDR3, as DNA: TGTGCCAGCAGCTTTTCATTAGCCTATGGGGCAGAAGAGTTGCAAGAGACCCAGTACTTC.

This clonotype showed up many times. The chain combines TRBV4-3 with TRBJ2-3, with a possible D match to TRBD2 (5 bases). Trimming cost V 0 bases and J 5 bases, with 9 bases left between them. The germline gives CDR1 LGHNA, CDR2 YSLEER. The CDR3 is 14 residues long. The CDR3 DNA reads TGCGCCAGCAGCCAAGAACTCGGGGTAGATACGCAGTATTTT. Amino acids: CASSQELGVDTQYF.

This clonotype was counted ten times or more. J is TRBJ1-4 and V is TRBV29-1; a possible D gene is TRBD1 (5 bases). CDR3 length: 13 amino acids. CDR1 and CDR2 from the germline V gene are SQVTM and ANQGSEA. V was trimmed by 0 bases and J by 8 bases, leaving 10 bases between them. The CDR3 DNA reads TGCAGCGTTGAAGATGGGACCCGGGAAAAACTGTTTTTT. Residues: CSVEDGTREKLFF.

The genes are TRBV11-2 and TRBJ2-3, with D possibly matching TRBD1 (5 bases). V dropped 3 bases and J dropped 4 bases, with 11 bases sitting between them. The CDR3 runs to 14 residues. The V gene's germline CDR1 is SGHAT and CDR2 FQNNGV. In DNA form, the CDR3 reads TGTGCCAGCAGCTTTTCGCCAGGGCCAGATACGCAGTATTTT. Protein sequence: CASSFSPGPDTQYF. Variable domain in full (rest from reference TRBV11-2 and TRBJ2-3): EAGVAQSPRYKIIEKRQSVAFWCNPISGHATLYWYQQILGQGPKLLIQFQNNGVVDDSQLPKDRFSAERLKGVDSTLKIQPAKLEDSAVYLCASSFSPGPDTQYFGPGTRLTVL.

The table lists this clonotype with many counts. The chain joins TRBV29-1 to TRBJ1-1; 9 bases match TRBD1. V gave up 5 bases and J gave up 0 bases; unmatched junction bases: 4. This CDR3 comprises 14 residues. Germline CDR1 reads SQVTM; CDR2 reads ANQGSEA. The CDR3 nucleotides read TGCAGCGTTATCGGACAGGGGATGAACACTGAAGCTTTCTTT. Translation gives CSVIGQGMNTEAFF.

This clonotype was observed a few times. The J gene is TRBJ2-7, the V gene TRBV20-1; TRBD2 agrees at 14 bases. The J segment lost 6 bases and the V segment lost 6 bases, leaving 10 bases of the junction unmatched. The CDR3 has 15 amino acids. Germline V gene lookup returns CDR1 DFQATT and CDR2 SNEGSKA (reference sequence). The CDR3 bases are TGCAGTGCGGGGGGACTAGCGGGAGTTCGTTCCGAGCAGTACTTC. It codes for CSAGGLAGVRSEQYF.

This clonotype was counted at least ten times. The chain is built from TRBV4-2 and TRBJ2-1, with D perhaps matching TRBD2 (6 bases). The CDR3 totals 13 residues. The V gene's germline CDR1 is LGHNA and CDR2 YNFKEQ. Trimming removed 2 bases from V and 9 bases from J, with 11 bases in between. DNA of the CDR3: TGTGCCAGCAGCCAACTCCGGGGGAGTGAGCAGTTCTTC. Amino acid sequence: CASSQLRGSEQFF.

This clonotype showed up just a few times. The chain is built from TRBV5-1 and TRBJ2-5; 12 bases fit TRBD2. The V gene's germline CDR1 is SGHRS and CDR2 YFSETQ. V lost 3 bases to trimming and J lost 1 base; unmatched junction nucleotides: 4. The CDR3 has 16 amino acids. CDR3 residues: CASSSLTSGGQETQYF. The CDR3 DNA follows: TGCGCCAGCAGCTCTTTGACTAGCGGGGGCCAAGAGACCCAGTACTTC. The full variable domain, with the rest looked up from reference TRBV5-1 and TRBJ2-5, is KAGVTQTPRYLIKTRGQQVTLSCSPISGHRSVSWYQQTPGQGLQFLFEYFSETQRNKGNFPGRFSGRQFSNSRSEMNVSTLELGDSALYLCASSSLTSGGQETQYFGPGTRLLVL.

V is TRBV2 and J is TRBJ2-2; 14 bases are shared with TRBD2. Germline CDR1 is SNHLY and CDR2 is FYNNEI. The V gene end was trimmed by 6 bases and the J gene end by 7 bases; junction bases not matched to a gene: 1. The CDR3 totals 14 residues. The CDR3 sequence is CASRGLAGVGELFF. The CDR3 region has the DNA TGTGCCAGCAGGGGACTAGCGGGAGTCGGGGAGCTGTTTTTT. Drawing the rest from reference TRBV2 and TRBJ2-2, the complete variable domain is EPEVTQTPSHQVTQMGQEVILRCVPISNHLYFYWYRQILGQKVEFLVSFYNNEISEKSEIFDDQFSVERPDGSNFTLKIRSTKLEDSAMYFCASRGLAGVGELFFGEGSRLTVL.

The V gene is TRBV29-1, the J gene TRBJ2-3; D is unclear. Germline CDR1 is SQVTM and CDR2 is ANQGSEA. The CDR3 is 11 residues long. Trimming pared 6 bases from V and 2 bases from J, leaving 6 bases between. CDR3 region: CSVGYTDTQYF. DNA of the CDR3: TGCAGCGTCGGCTACACAGATACGCAGTATTTT.

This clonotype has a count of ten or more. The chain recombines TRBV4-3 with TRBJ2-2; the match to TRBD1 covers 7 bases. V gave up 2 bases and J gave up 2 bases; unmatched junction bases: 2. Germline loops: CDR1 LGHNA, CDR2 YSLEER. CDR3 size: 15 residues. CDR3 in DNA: TGCGCCAGCAGCCAAAACAGGGGAAACACCGGGGAGCTGTTTTTT. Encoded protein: CASSQNRGNTGELFF.

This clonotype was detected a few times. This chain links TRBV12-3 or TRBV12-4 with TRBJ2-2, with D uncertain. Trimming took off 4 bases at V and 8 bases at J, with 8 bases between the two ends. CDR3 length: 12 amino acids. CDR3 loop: CASSSYAGELFF. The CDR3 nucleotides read TGTGCCAGCAGTTCTTATGCTGGGGAGCTGTTTTTT.

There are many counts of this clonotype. This CDR3 is CASTTRGVGNSNQPQHF. DNA for the CDR3: TGTGCCAGTACCACAAGGGGTGTGGGAAATAGCAATCAGCCCCAGCATTTT. The J gene is TRBJ1-5, the V gene TRBV19; TRBD1 might be the D (5 bases). Germline lookup yields CDR1 LNHDA and CDR2 SQIVND (reference sequence). Trimming removed 7 bases at V and 0 bases at J, with 19 bases between. The CDR3 totals 17 residues.

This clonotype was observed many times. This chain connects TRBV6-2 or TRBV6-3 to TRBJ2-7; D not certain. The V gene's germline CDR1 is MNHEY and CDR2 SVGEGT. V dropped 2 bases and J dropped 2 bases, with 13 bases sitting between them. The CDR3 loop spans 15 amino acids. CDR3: CASSYGVVEAYEQYF. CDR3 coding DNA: TGTGCCAGCAGTTACGGGGTCGTTGAAGCCTACGAGCAGTACTTC.

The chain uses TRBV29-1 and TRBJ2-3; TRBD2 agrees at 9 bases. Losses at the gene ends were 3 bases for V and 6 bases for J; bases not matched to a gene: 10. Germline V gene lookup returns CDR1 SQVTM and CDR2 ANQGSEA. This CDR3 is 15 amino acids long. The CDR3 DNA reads TGCAGCGTTGATATCCTAGCGGGGCGGCCGGATACGCAGTATTTT. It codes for CSVDILAGRPDTQYF.

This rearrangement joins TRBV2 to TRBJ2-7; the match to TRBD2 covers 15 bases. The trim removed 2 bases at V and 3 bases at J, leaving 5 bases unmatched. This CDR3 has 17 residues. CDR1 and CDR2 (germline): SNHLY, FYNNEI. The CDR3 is CASSEPRGLAGGYEQYF. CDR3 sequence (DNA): TGTGCCAGCAGTGAACCCAGGGGACTAGCGGGGGGCTACGAGCAGTACTTC. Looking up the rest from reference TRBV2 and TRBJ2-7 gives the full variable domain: EPEVTQTPSHQVTQMGQEVILRCVPISNHLYFYWYRQILGQKVEFLVSFYNNEISEKSEIFDDQFSVERPDGSNFTLKIRSTKLEDSAMYFCASSEPRGLAGGYEQYFGPGTRLTVT.

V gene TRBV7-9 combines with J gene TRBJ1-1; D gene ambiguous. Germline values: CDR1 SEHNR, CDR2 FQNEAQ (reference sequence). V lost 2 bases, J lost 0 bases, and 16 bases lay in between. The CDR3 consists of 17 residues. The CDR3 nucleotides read TGTGCCAGCAGCTTACCCGGACGGACGGTCATGAACACTGAAGCTTTCTTT. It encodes CASSLPGRTVMNTEAFF.

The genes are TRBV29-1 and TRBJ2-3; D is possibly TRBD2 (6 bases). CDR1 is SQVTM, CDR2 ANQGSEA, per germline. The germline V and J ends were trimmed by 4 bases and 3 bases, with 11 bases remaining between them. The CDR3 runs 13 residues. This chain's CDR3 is CSVVGGNTDTQYF. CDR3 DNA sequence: TGCAGCGTTGTGGGCGGGAATACAGATACGCAGTATTTT.

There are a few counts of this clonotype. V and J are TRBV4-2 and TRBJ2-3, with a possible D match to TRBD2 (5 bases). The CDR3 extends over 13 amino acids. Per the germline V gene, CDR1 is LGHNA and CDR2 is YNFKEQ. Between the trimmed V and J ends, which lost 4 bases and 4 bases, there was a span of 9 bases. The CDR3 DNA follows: TGTGCCAGCAGCCGGGAGATCGCAGATACGCAGTATTTT. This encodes CASSREIADTQYF.

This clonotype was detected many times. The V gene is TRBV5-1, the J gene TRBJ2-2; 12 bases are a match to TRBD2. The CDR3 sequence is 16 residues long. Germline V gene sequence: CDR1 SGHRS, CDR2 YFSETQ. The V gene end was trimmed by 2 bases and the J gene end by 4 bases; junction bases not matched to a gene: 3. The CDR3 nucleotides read TGCGCCAGCAGCTTCCTAGCGGGAGGGCCCACCGGGGAGCTGTTTTTT. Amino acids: CASSFLAGGPTGELFF.

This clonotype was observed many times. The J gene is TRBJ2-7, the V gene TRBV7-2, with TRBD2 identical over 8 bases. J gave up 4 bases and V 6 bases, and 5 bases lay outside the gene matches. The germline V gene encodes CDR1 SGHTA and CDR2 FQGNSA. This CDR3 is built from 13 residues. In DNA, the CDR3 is TGTGCCAGCAGTTCCGCGGGAGGTTACGAGCAGTACTTC. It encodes CASSSAGGYEQYF.

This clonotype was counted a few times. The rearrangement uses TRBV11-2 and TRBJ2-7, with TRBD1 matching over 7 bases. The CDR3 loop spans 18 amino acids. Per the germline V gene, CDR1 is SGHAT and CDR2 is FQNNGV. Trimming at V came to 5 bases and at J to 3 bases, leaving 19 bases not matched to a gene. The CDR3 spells CASSLQGNSQGLFYEQYF. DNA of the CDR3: TGTGCCAGCAGCCTACAGGGGAACTCCCAGGGTTTGTTCTACGAGCAGTACTTC.

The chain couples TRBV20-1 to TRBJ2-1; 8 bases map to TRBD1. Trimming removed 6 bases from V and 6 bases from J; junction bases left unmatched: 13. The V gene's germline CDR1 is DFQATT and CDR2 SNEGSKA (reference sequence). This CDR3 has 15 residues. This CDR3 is CSAPSPQGVINEQFF. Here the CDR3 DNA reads TGCAGTGCCCCGTCGCCACAGGGGGTTATCAATGAGCAGTTCTTC.

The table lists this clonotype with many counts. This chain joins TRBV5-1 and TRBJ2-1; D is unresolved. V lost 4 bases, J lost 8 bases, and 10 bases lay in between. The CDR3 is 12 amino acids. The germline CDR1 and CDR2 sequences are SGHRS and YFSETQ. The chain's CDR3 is CASSGVGDEQFF. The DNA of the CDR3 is TGCGCCAGCAGCGGGGTGGGCGATGAGCAGTTCTTC.

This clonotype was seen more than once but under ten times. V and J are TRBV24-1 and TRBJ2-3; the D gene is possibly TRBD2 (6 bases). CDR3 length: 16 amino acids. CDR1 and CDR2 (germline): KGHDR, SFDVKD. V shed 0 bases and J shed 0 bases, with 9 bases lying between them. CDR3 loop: CATSDLAGTSTDTQYF. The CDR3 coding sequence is TGTGCCACCAGTGATTTGGCGGGGACTAGCACAGATACGCAGTATTTT.

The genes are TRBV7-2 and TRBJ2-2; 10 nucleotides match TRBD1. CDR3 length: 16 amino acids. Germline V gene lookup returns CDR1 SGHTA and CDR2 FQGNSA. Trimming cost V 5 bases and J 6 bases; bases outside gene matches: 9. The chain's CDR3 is CASSRGQGFRSGELFF. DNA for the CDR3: TGTGCCAGCAGCCGGGGACAGGGGTTCCGATCCGGGGAGCTGTTTTTT.

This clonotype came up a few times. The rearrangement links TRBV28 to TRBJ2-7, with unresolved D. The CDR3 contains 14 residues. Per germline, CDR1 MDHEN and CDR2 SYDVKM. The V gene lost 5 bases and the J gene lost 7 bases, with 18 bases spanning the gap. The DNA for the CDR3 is TGTGCCAGCAGTCTAATCTCCCCAGTGGGGGAGCAGTACTTC. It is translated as CASSLISPVGEQYF.

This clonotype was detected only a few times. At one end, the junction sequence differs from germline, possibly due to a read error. In DNA, the CDR3 is TGTGCTAGCAGCTTAGCTCCAGGGACCACCTACGAGCAGTACTTC. It is translated as CASSLAPGTTYEQYF. The V call is TRBV7-7, the J call TRBJ2-7; D tentatively reads TRBD1 or TRBD2 (5 bases each). Germline V gene sequence: CDR1 SSHAT, CDR2 FNYEAQ (reference sequence). This CDR3 has 15 residues.

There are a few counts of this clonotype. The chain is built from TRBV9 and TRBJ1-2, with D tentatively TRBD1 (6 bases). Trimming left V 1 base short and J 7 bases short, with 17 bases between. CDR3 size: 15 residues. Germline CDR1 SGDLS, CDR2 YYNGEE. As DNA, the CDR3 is TGTGCCAGCAGCGTAAGCGGTTGGACAGCGCCTGGCTACACCTTC. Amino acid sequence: CASSVSGWTAPGYTF.